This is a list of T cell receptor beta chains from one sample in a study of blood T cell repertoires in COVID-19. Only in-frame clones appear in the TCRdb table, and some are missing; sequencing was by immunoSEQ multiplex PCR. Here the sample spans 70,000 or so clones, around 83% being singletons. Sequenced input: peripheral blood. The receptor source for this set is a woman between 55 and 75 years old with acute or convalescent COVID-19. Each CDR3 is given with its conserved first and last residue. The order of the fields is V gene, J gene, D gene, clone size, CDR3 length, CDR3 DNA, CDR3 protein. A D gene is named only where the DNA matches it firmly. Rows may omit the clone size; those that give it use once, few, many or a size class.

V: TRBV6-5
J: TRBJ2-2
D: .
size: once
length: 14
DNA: TGTGCCAGCCAGGGTATGAAAAACACCGGGGAGCTGTTTTTT
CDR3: CASQGMKNTGELFF

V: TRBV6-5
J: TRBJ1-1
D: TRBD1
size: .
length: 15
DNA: TGTGCCAGCAGTTACCGGCCTGGGACAGGGGGCGAAGCTTTCTTT
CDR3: CASSYRPGTGGEAFF

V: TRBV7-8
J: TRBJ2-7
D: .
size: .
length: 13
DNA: TGTGCCAGCAGCTTACGCGGCGGCCCCGAGCAGTACTTC
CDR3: CASSLRGGPEQYF

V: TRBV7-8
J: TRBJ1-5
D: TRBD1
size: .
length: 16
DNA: TGTGCCAGCAGCCGGGACAGCCTATCTAGCAATCAGCCCCAGCATTTT
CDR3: CASSRDSLSSNQPQHF

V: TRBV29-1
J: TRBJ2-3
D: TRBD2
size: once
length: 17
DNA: TGCAGCGTTGAAGAACGCCCTAGCGGGGGGGCCACAGATACGCAGTATTTT
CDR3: CSVEERPSGGATDTQYF

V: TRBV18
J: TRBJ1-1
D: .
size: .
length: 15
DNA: TGTGCCAGCTCACCAGTACAGGGTGGAGAGACTGAAGCTTTCTTT
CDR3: CASSPVQGGETEAFF

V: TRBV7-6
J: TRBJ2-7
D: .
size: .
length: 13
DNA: TGTGCCAGCAGCCGATCCGGTGCCTACGAGCAGTACTTC
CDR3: CASSRSGAYEQYF

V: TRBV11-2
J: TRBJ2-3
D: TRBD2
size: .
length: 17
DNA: TGTGCCAGCAGCTCGGGGGCGCTAGCGGGGGGGCCAGATACGCAGTATTTT
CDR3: CASSSGALAGGPDTQYF

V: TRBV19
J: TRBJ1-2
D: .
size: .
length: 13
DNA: TGTGCCAGTAGTAACAGGGAAACCTATGGCTACACCTTC
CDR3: CASSNRETYGYTF

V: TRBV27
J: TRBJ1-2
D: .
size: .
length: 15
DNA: TGTGCCAGCAGCCCATTCCGGGCAGGGAAGGGTGGCTACACCTTC
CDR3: CASSPFRAGKGGYTF

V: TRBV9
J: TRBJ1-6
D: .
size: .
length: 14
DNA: TGTGCCAGCAGCGTAGCCGGCAGGGGATCACCCCTCCACTTT
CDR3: CASSVAGRGSPLHF

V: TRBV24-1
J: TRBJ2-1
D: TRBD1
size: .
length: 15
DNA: TGTGCCACCAGTGATCCCCGGACAGGGGGAAATGAGCAGTTCTTC
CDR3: CATSDPRTGGNEQFF

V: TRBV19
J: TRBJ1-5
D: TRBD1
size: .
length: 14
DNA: TGTGCCAGTACGGACAGGCGGGGCAATCAGCCCCAGCATTTT
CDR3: CASTDRRGNQPQHF

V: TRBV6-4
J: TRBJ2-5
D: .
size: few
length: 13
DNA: TGTGCCAGCAGTACAGGACCTCAAGAGACCCAGTACTTC
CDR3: CASSTGPQETQYF

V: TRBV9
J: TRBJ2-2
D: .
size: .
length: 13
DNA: TGTGCCAGCAGCGGCCAGGAAACCGGGGAGCTGTTTTTT
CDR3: CASSGQETGELFF

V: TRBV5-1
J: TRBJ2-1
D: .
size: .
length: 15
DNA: TGCGCCAGCAGCTTGGCTCCGGGGACTTTTCGTGAGCAGTTCTTC
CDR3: CASSLAPGTFREQFF

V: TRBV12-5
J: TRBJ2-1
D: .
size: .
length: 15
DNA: TGTGCTAGTGGTTTCGGACAGAGCTCCTACAATGAGCAGTTCTTC
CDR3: CASGFGQSSYNEQFF

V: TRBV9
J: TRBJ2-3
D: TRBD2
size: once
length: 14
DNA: TGTGCCAGCAGCGTAGGGAGTGCGGGGGGGACGCAGTATTTT
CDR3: CASSVGSAGGTQYF

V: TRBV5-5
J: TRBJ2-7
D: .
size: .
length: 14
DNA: TGTGCCAGCAGCTCTATCGACAGTGCCTACGAGCAGTACTTC
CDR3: CASSSIDSAYEQYF

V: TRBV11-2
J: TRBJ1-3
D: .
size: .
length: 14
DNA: TGTGCCAGCAGCTTAGGAGGCTCTGGAAACACCATATATTTT
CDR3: CASSLGGSGNTIYF

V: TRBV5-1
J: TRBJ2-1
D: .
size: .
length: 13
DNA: TGCGCCAGCAGCGCTAATATACGGAATGAGCAGTTCTTC
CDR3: CASSANIRNEQFF

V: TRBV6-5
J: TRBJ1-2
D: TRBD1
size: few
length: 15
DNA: TGTGCCAGCCTGAGGGGCATGGACAGGGGGTATGGCTACACCTTC
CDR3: CASLRGMDRGYGYTF